A selection of T cell receptor beta chains follows, all from one sample in a study of radiation and T cells in renal cell carcinoma. The method was immunoSEQ multiplex PCR; TCRdb's version includes in-frame clones alone and lacks a portion of them. The sample includes 87,000 or so clones, 86% seen only once; the top ten take 7.5% to 8.5%. The source was blood, collected from a patient whose treatment included radiotherapy and nephrectomy. These receptors came from a man aged 45-60 years with renal cell carcinoma. CDR3s include the opening cysteine and the closing phenylalanine or tryptophan. A D gene is named only where the DNA matches it firmly. Clone sizes are given selectively: once, few, many, or a class where the clone is expanded.

clone size	V gene	J gene	D gene	CDR3 protein	CDR3 DNA
-	TRBV7-9	TRBJ1-2	-	CASSKPGVRGYTF	TGTGCCAGCAGCAAACCAGGGGTACGTGGCTACACCTTC
-	TRBV5-1	TRBJ2-3	TRBD2	CASSFGEGLDTQYF	TGCGCCAGCAGCTTCGGGGAGGGGCTGGATACGCAGTATTTT
-	TRBV6-5	TRBJ2-5	TRBD1	CASSYSGTGTMETQYF	TGTGCCAGCAGTTACTCCGGGACAGGGACTATGGAGACCCAGTACTTC
-	TRBV28	TRBJ1-3	TRBD1	CASSGQGGNTIYF	TGTGCCAGCAGCGGACAGGGTGGAAACACCATATATTTT
-	TRBV6-1	TRBJ1-2	TRBD1	CASSDLAGTGRDGYTF	TGTGCCAGCAGTGACCTTGCCGGGACAGGCCGGGATGGCTACACCTTC
-	TRBV7-9	TRBJ1-2	-	CASSSKFQNYGYTF	TGTGCCAGCAGCTCTAAGTTCCAAAACTATGGCTACACCTTC
-	TRBV5-1	TRBJ2-3	TRBD2	CASSSGTSGATDTQYF	TGCGCCAGCAGCTCCGGGACTAGCGGGGCTACAGATACGCAGTATTTT
-	TRBV30	TRBJ2-3	-	CAWSVQGAQYF	TGTGCCTGGAGTGTACAAGGGGCGCAGTATTTT
once	TRBV10-3	TRBJ1-5	-	CAISESESNSNQPQHF	TGTGCCATCAGTGAGTCTGAAAGCAATAGCAATCAGCCCCAGCATTTT
-	TRBV10-1	TRBJ1-5	TRBD1	CASRRIRDRGPETESNQPQHF	TGCGCCAGCAGAAGAATCCGGGACAGGGGGCCCGAGACTGAGAGCAATCAGCCCCAGCATTTT
-	TRBV6-5	TRBJ2-7	-	CASSYAGQNGGEQYF	TGTGCCAGCAGTTACGCGGGACAGAACGGCGGGGAGCAGTACTTC
-	TRBV6-5	TRBJ2-1	-	CASSYQPSSYNEQFF	TGTGCCAGCAGTTATCAGCCCAGCTCCTACAATGAGCAGTTCTTC
-	TRBV2	TRBJ1-2	-	CASSRTDNYGYTF	TGTGCCAGCAGTCGCACCGATAACTATGGCTACACCTTC
-	TRBV2	TRBJ2-7	TRBD1	CASRQGVTYEQYF	TGTGCCAGCCGACAGGGGGTTACCTACGAGCAGTACTTC
-	TRBV6-5	TRBJ1-1	-	CASSPPGVGSGEAFF	TGTGCCAGCAGTCCCCCCGGTGTCGGTTCAGGTGAAGCTTTCTTT
-	TRBV19	TRBJ1-1	TRBD1	CASSWTGNEAFF	TGTGCCAGTAGTTGGACAGGGAACGAAGCTTTCTTT
-	TRBV29-1	TRBJ1-1	-	CSVESYLNTEAFF	TGCAGCGTTGAAAGTTACTTGAACACTGAAGCTTTCTTT
-	TRBV10-2	TRBJ2-7	-	CASRAGQLSSYEQYF	TGCGCCAGCAGGGCGGGACAGCTGAGCTCCTACGAGCAGTACTTC
once	TRBV15	TRBJ2-2	-	CATSREGAGELFF	TGTGCCACCAGCAGAGAAGGGGCCGGGGAGCTGTTTTTT
-	TRBV7-9	TRBJ2-7	TRBD1	CASSPLLTGESYEQYF	TGTGCCAGCAGCCCACTCCTGACAGGGGAGTCCTACGAGCAGTACTTC
-	TRBV6-5	TRBJ1-2	-	CASSIYTGSSYTF	TGTGCCAGCAGCATATACACGGGGTCAAGCTACACCTTC
-	TRBV7-9	TRBJ2-1	-	CASSYKLADSYNEQFF	TGTGCCAGCAGCTACAAGCTAGCAGACTCCTACAATGAGCAGTTCTTC
-	TRBV19	TRBJ1-1	-	CASRQWGNTEAFF	TGTGCCAGTAGGCAGTGGGGCAACACTGAAGCTTTCTTT
many	TRBV6-5	TRBJ2-1	-	CASSYSPPATYNEQFF	TGTGCCAGCAGTTACTCTCCTCCCGCCACCTACAATGAGCAGTTCTTC
-	TRBV19	TRBJ1-2	-	CASSAGQRDNYGYTF	TGTGCCAGTAGTGCCGGACAGAGAGATAACTATGGCTACACCTTC
-	TRBV5-6	TRBJ1-1	-	CASSRGPGTGMNTEAFF	TGTGCCAGCAGCCGTGGTCCCGGGACGGGTATGAACACTGAAGCTTTCTTT
-	TRBV13	TRBJ1-3	-	CASSLSNSGNTIYF	TGTGCCAGCAGCTTATCCAACTCTGGAAACACCATATATTTT
-	TRBV2	TRBJ2-3	TRBD2	CASSLGLAGGPGDTQYF	TGTGCCAGCAGTCTGGGACTAGCGGGAGGGCCTGGAGATACGCAGTATTTT
-	TRBV4-2	TRBJ1-1	-	CASSQDRANTEAFF	TGTGCCAGCAGCCAAGATAGGGCGAACACTGAAGCTTTCTTT
-	TRBV7-2	TRBJ2-5	TRBD2	CASSLVTSGQETQYF	TGTGCCAGCAGCTTAGTAACTAGCGGACAAGAGACCCAGTACTTC
-	TRBV2	TRBJ1-2	TRBD1	CASSDQGDYGHTF	TGTGCCAGCAGTGATCAGGGGGACTATGGCCACACCTTC
-	TRBV6-6	TRBJ2-2	-	CASTRGEGTGELFF	TGTGCCAGCACCCGGGGAGAGGGCACCGGGGAGCTGTTTTTT
-	TRBV6-1	TRBJ2-5	-	CASRAVPQETQYF	TGTGCCAGCCGTGCAGTCCCCCAAGAGACCCAGTACTTC
-	TRBV25-1	TRBJ2-3	-	CASSELVNRYTDTQYF	TGTGCCAGCAGTGAATTGGTTAACAGATACACAGATACGCAGTATTTT
-	TRBV4-1	TRBJ1-3	TRBD1	CASSHGLDRSSGNTIYF	TGCGCCAGCAGCCACGGGTTGGACAGGAGCTCTGGAAACACCATATATTTT
few	TRBV18	TRBJ2-7	TRBD2	CASSPPAGRYEQYF	TGTGCCAGCTCACCACCAGCGGGGAGGTACGAGCAGTACTTC
-	TRBV10-3	TRBJ1-6	TRBD1	CAITGGENSPLHF	TGTGCCATCACAGGGGGGGAGAATTCACCCCTCCACTTT
-	TRBV7-2	TRBJ1-5	-	CASSPQSDQPQHF	TGTGCCAGCAGCCCCCAAAGTGATCAGCCCCAGCATTTT
-	TRBV7-9	TRBJ1-6	-	CASSSDRPRGSPLHF	TGTGCCAGCAGTTCCGACAGGCCCCGAGGGTCACCCCTCCACTTT
-	TRBV29-1	TRBJ2-1	TRBD2	CSGGGHEQFF	TGCAGCGGCGGGGGGCACGAGCAGTTCTTC
once	TRBV7-2	TRBJ1-2	TRBD1	CASRANSGTGGGYTF	TGTGCCAGCAGAGCTAACTCCGGGACAGGGGGTGGCTACACCTTC
-	TRBV9	TRBJ1-1	-	CASSAEVNTEAFF	TGTGCCAGCAGCGCCGAGGTGAACACTGAAGCTTTCTTT
once	TRBV5-6	TRBJ1-1	-	CASSLSPFGAENTEAFF	-
-	TRBV7-2	TRBJ2-2	-	CASSPANTGELFF	TGTGCCAGCAGTCCAGCGAACACCGGGGAGCTGTTTTTT
-	TRBV6-4	TRBJ2-7	-	CARICRGHAYEQYF	TGTGCCAGGATATGTAGGGGCCACGCTTACGAGCAGTACTTC
once	TRBV4-3	TRBJ2-7	-	CASSQRWGGLYEQYF	TGCGCCAGCAGCCAGCGGTGGGGGGGCCTCTACGAGCAGTACTTC
-	TRBV5-1	TRBJ1-4	-	CASSVPGEKLFF	TGCGCCAGCAGCGTCCCCGGTGAAAAACTGTTTTTT
-	TRBV9	TRBJ1-2	TRBD1	CASSGPGQGLWGYTF	TGTGCCAGCAGCGGACCGGGACAGGGGTTGTGGGGCTACACCTTC
-	TRBV6-5	TRBJ1-1	-	CASSRGENTEAFF	TGTGCCAGCAGCAGGGGAGAGAACACTGAAGCTTTCTTT
-	TRBV6-6	TRBJ1-1	TRBD1	CASRPQGRYMNTEAFF	TGTGCCAGCAGGCCACAGGGGCGCTACATGAACACTGAAGCTTTCTTT
-	TRBV19	TRBJ1-5	TRBD1	CASSSTGGSNQPQHF	TGTGCCAGTAGTTCAACAGGGGGCAGCAATCAGCCCCAGCATTTT
-	TRBV6-5	TRBJ1-1	-	CASSGTVNTEAFF	TGTGCCAGCAGCGGGACGGTGAACACTGAAGCTTTCTTT
-	TRBV6-4	TRBJ1-5	TRBD1	CASSDSTDRDHLSNQPQHF	TGTGCCAGCAGTGACTCGACAGACAGGGACCACCTCAGCAATCAGCCCCAGCATTTT
-	TRBV11-2	TRBJ2-7	-	CASSLGLLKTYEQYF	TGTGCCAGCAGCTTAGGGTTACTAAAAACATACGAGCAGTACTTC
once	TRBV7-9	TRBJ2-1	TRBD2	CASSLVRGNEQFF	TGTGCCAGCAGCTTAGTGCGGGGGAATGAGCAGTTCTTC
once	TRBV18	TRBJ1-4	-	CASSQSRGEATNEKLFF	TGTGCCAGCTCCCAGTCCCGAGGGGAAGCAACTAATGAAAAACTGTTTTTT
-	TRBV5-1	TRBJ1-1	-	CASSLARTVNTEAFF	TGCGCCAGCAGTCTGGCCCGGACAGTGAACACTGAAGCTTTCTTT